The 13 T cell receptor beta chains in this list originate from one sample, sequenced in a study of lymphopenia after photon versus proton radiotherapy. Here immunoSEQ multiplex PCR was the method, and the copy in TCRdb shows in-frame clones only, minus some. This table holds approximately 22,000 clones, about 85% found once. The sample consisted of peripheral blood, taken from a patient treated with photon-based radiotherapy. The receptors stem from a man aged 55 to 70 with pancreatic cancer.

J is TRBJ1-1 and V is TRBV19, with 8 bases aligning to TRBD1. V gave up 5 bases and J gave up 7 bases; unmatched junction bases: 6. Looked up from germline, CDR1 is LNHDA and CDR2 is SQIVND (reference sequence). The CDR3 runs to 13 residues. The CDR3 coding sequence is TGTGCCAGTAGTGCCGACAGGGGATTTGAAGCTTTCTTT. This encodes CASSADRGFEAFF. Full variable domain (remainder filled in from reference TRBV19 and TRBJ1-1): DGGITQSPKYLFRKEGQNVTLSCEQNLNHDAMYWYRQDPGQGLRLIYYSQIVNDFQKGDIAEGYSVSREKKESFPLTVTSAQKNPTAFYLCASSADRGFEAFFGQGTRLTVV.

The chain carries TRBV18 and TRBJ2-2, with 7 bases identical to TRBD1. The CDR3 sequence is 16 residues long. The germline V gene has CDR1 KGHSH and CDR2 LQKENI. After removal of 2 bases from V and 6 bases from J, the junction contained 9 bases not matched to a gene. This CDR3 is CASSPGDREGAGELFF. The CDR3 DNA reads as TGTGCCAGCTCACCAGGAGACAGGGAAGGGGCCGGGGAGCTGTTTTTT.

The DNA of the CDR3 is TGTGCCAGCAGCTTAGCCCTAGGTAACGATGAGCAGTTCTTC. Its protein product is CASSLALGNDEQFF. The chain uses TRBV11-2 and TRBJ2-1; D gene ambiguous. The germline V gene has CDR1 SGHAT and CDR2 FQNNGV. Deletions cut 1 base from V and 8 bases from J, with 12 bases between. There are 14 residues in the CDR3.

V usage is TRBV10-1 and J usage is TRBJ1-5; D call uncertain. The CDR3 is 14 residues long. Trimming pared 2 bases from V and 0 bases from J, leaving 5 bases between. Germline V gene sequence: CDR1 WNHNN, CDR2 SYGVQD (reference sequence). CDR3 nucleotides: TGCGCCAGCAGTGAGGCGGATAGCAATCAGCCCCAGCATTTT. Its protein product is CASSEADSNQPQHF.

The CDR3 protein is CASSLGGAYNEQFF. The CDR3 DNA is TGTGCCAGCAGCTTAGGGGGAGCCTACAATGAGCAGTTCTTC. The rearrangement uses TRBV11-3 and TRBJ2-1; D might be TRBD2 (5 bases). The CDR3 consists of 14 residues. Deletions cut 1 base from V and 2 bases from J, with 6 bases between. Germline lookup yields CDR1 SGHNT and CDR2 YENEEA.

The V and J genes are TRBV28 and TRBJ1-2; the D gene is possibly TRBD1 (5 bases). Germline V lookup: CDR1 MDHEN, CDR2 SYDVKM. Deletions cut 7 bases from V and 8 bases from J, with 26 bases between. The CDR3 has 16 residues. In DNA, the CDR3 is TGTGCCAGCAACCCAAACGGGGCTCTAATCAGGACGGGCTACACCTTC. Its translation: CASNPNGALIRTGYTF.

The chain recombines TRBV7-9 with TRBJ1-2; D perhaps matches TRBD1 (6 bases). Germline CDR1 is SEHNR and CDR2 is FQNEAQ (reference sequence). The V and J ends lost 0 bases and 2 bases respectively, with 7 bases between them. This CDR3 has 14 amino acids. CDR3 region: CASSLAQGNYGYTF. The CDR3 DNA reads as TGTGCCAGCAGCTTAGCGCAGGGGAACTATGGCTACACCTTC.

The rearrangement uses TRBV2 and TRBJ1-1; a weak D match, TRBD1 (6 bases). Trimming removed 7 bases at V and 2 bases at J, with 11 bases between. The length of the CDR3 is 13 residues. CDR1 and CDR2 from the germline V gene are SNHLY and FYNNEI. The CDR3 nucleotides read TGTGCCAGCATCAGGGGCGGCAACACTGAAGCTTTCTTT. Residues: CASIRGGNTEAFF.

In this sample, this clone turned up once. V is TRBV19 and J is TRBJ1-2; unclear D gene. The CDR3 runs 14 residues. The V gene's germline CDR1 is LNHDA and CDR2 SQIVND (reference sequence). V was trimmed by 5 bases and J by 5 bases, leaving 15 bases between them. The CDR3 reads CASSLGVGGYGYTF. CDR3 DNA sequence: TGTGCCAGTAGTCTGGGAGTCGGCGGTTATGGCTACACCTTC. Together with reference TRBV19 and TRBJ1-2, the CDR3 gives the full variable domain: DGGITQSPKYLFRKEGQNVTLSCEQNLNHDAMYWYRQDPGQGLRLIYYSQIVNDFQKGDIAEGYSVSREKKESFPLTVTSAQKNPTAFYLCASSLGVGGYGYTFGSGTRLTVV.

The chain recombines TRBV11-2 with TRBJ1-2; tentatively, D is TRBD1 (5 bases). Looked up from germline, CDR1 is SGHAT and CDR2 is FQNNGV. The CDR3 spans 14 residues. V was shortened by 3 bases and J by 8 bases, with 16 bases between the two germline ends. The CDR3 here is CASSFSVRAGGYTF. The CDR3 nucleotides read TGTGCCAGCAGCTTTTCGGTCAGGGCTGGAGGCTACACCTTC.

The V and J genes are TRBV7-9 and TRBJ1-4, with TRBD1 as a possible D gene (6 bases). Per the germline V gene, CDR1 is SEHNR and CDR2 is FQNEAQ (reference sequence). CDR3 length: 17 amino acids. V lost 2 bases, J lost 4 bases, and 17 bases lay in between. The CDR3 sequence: CASSLWIQTGYNEKLFF. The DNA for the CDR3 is TGTGCCAGCAGCTTATGGATCCAGACAGGCTATAATGAAAAACTGTTTTTT.

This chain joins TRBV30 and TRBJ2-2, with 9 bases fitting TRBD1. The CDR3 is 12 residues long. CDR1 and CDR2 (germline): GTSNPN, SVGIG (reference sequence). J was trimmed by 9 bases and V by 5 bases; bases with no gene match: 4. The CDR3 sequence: CAWGQGKRELFF. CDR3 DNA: TGTGCCTGGGGACAGGGGAAAAGGGAGCTGTTTTTT.

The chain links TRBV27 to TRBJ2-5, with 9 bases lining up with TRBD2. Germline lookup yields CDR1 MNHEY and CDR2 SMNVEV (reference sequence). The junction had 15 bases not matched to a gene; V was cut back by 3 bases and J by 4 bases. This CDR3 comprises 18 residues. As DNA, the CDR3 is TGTGCCAGCAGTTTCACCCGTTTAGCGGGGGCGAGGGGAGAGACCCAGTACTTC. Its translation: CASSFTRLAGARGETQYF.